A single T cell receptor (beta chain) is shown here with its context. The trim removed 6 bases at V and 5 bases at J, leaving 9 bases unmatched. The CDR3 runs to 16 residues. Germline V lookup: CDR1 KGHSH, CDR2 LQKENI. This sample stems from a study of OX40 agonist ivuxolimab in advanced cancers. Study in general: Patients were given ivuxolimab, an antibody that agonizes OX40 (CD134).

This table comes from immunoSEQ multiplex PCR, and its TCRdb copy is limited to in-frame clones, with some not included. The repertoire has around 64,000 clones, roughly 87% of them found once; the top ten carry 1.3%. The sample was CD4+ or CD8+ T cells sorted from blood, taken in a trial of the OX40 agonist ivuxolimab. This clonotype was sampled from an adult with an advanced solid tumor such as melanoma, head and neck, liver or kidney cancer. The chain combines TRBV18 with TRBJ1-6; 8 bases match TRBD1. CDR3 bases: TGTGCCAGCTCCGGAGAGACAGGGGTAAATAATTCACCCCTCCACTTT. This encodes CASSGETGVNNSPLHF.